The 18 T cell receptor beta chains below come from one sample, sequenced in a study of shared clonotypes between healthy human individuals. CD45RO-negative CD8 cells positively selected for CCR7 made up the naive population, which excluded terminally differentiated effector memory CD45RA+ cells. The repertoire was sequenced with immunoSEQ multiplex PCR; TCRdb's copy has only in-frame clones and lacks some. The sample lists about 2 million clones; approximately 95% were seen once. Material for sequencing was naive CD8+ T cells sorted from blood. Every receptor here comes from a young man in good health.

This sequence joins TRBV5-4 and TRBJ2-5; 7 nucleotides align to TRBD1. Germline V gives CDR1 SGHNT, CDR2 YYREEE (reference sequence). Trimming took 4 bases from V and 5 from J; bases not matched to a gene: 11. This CDR3 region has 15 residues. The CDR3 sequence: CASSPDRVISETQYF. CDR3 DNA: TGTGCCAGCAGCCCCGACAGGGTAATATCCGAGACCCAGTACTTC.

The gene calls are TRBV15 and TRBJ2-2, with TRBD1 matching 7 bases. The CDR3 totals 14 residues. Germline V CDR1 and CDR2: LNHNV, YYDKDF (reference sequence). The V segment lost 7 bases and the J segment 3 bases; nucleotides outside the gene matches: 5. The chain's CDR3 is CATTGTEYTGELFF. The CDR3 nucleotides read TGTGCCACCACCGGGACAGAATACACCGGGGAGCTGTTTTTT.

The CDR3 DNA is TGTGCCAGCAGTTTATCGGGGGCCGATTTAGAAAAACTGTTTTTT. Protein: CASSLSGADLEKLFF. This chain links TRBV28 with TRBJ1-4, with TRBD1 as a possible D gene (6 bases). Germline CDR1 is MDHEN and CDR2 is SYDVKM. Trimming cost V 1 base and J 8 bases, with 14 bases left between them. The CDR3 is 15 residues long.

The chain links TRBV4-1 to TRBJ2-5; D gene ambiguous. V gave up 1 base and J gave up 2 bases, with 14 bases separating them. Germline CDR1 and CDR2: MGHRA and YSYEKL. The CDR3 has 16 amino acids. The CDR3 loop reads CASSQAPYGPQETQYF. The CDR3 bases are TGCGCCAGCAGCCAAGCCCCATACGGGCCTCAAGAGACCCAGTACTTC.

This chain connects TRBV6-1 to TRBJ2-7; 11 bases agree with TRBD2. V lost 4 bases and J lost 4; bases outside the gene matches: 18. This CDR3 has 19 amino acids. The germline gives CDR1 MNHNS, CDR2 SASEGT. In DNA, the CDR3 is TGTGCCAGCAGTGCCCCTAGAGGTAGCGGGGGGGCTATGCTATACGAGCAGTACTTC. This sequence encodes CASSAPRGSGGAMLYEQYF.

The chain employs TRBV6-5 and TRBJ2-2, with D tentatively TRBD1 (5 bases). Germline V gene sequence: CDR1 MNHEY, CDR2 SVGAGI. The CDR3 length is 15 residues. V was trimmed by 0 bases and J by 4 bases, leaving 9 bases between them. The CDR3: CASSYSDRPTGELFF. The CDR3 DNA follows: TGTGCCAGCAGTTACTCAGACAGACCCACCGGGGAGCTGTTTTTT.

The V gene is TRBV13, the J gene TRBJ2-7, with 8 bases fitting TRBD1. The CDR3 sequence is 14 residues long. Germline CDR1 reads PRHDT; CDR2 reads FYEKMQ (reference sequence). The ends lost 5 bases at V and 3 bases at J; junction bases unmatched: 6. CDR3 nucleotides: TGTGCCAGCAGCGAGGACAGGGTTCTCTACGAGCAGTACTTC. It encodes CASSEDRVLYEQYF.

The chain uses TRBV29-1 and TRBJ2-2, with D perhaps matching TRBD2 (5 bases). V lost 6 bases and J lost 5, with 10 bases in between. This CDR3 has 12 residues. Germline values: CDR1 SQVTM, CDR2 ANQGSEA. CDR3 sequence reads: CSVWTATGELFF. CDR3 in DNA: TGCAGCGTCTGGACTGCAACCGGGGAGCTGTTTTTT.

CDR3 sequence reads: CASSFRDRGLNEKLFF. In nucleotides, the CDR3 is TGCGCCAGCAGCTTTCGGGACAGGGGCCTTAATGAAAAACTGTTTTTT. The V gene is TRBV5-1, the J gene TRBJ1-4; 10 positions match TRBD1. The V and J ends lost 2 bases and 4 bases, in that order; junction bases with no gene match: 5. The CDR3 contains 16 residues. Germline V gene lookup returns CDR1 SGHRS and CDR2 YFSETQ.

The genes are TRBV10-2 and TRBJ1-1; 9 positions match TRBD1. In germline, CDR1 is WSHSY, CDR2 SAAADI. The CDR3 totals 14 residues. V gave up 5 bases and J gave up 4 bases; unmatched junction bases: 5. CDR3 loop: CASSNRGPGTEAFF. In nucleotides, the CDR3 is TGCGCCAGCAGTAACAGGGGGCCCGGCACTGAAGCTTTCTTT.

The chain couples TRBV6-1 to TRBJ2-7; D possibly corresponds to TRBD1 (6 bases). V was clipped by 0 bases and J by 2 bases, with 11 bases between them. Germline lookup yields CDR1 MNHNS and CDR2 SASEGT. CDR3 length: 15 residues. The CDR3 sequence is CASSEARTETYEQYF. The CDR3 region has the DNA TGTGCCAGCAGTGAAGCCCGGACAGAAACCTACGAGCAGTACTTC.

This chain's CDR3 is CASSGDGVFGEDTQYF. The CDR3 DNA sequence: TGTGCCAGCAGCGGGGACGGCGTGTTCGGGGAGGATACGCAGTATTTT. This sequence joins TRBV5-4 and TRBJ2-3, with D tentatively TRBD1 or TRBD2 (5 bases each). This CDR3 is built from 16 residues. Germline CDR1 SGHNT, CDR2 YYREEE (reference sequence). V was trimmed by 4 bases and J by 6 bases, leaving 21 bases between them. Supplemented by reference TRBV5-4 and TRBJ2-3, the full variable domain reads ETGVTQSPTHLIKTRGQQVTLRCSSQSGHNTVSWYQQALGQGPQFIFQYYREEENGRGNFPPRFSGLQFPNYSSELNVNALELDDSALYLCASSGDGVFGEDTQYFGPGTRLTVL.

The chain has TRBV28 and TRBJ1-2; D remains unclear. This CDR3 has 13 amino acids. The germline V and J ends were trimmed by 4 bases and 7 bases, with 13 bases remaining between them. Germline CDR1 is MDHEN and CDR2 is SYDVKM. The CDR3 sequence is CASSSSVFGGYTF. CDR3 coding DNA: TGTGCCAGCAGTTCGTCCGTTTTCGGTGGCTACACCTTC.

The rearrangement links TRBV7-9 to TRBJ1-6; no definite D call. V was trimmed by 1 base and J by 7 bases, leaving 17 bases between them. This CDR3 region has 17 residues. Germline CDR1 SEHNR, CDR2 FQNEAQ (reference sequence). The CDR3 protein is CASSLDVPGRINSPLHF. CDR3 bases: TGTGCCAGCAGCTTAGATGTCCCGGGGAGAATAAATTCACCCCTCCACTTT.

V gene TRBV5-1 combines with J gene TRBJ1-2; the match to TRBD1 covers 8 bases. CDR1 and CDR2 (germline): SGHRS, YFSETQ. V shed 0 bases, J shed 3 bases, and the junction held 4 bases outside the gene matches. The CDR3 totals 15 residues. The CDR3 DNA sequence: TGCGCCAGCAGCTTGGCACCAGGGGGCTACTATGGCTACACCTTC. Protein: CASSLAPGGYYGYTF.

V and J are TRBV16 and TRBJ2-7; D gene ambiguous. The germline V and J ends were trimmed by 0 bases and 4 bases, with 4 bases remaining between them. The CDR3 totals 12 residues. CDR1 and CDR2 from the germline V gene are KGHSY and FQNENV. CDR3 residues: CASSQSIYEQYF. CDR3 DNA: TGTGCCAGCAGCCAATCCATATACGAGCAGTACTTC.

The gene calls are TRBV12-5 and TRBJ1-3, with D tentatively TRBD1 (6 bases). Trimming left V 5 bases short and J 4 bases short, with 12 bases between. In germline, CDR1 is LGHNT, CDR2 FRNRAP. This CDR3 contains 14 residues. The CDR3 loop reads CASGPWDTGNTIYF. DNA for the CDR3: TGTGCTAGTGGTCCATGGGACACCGGAAACACCATATATTTT.

The V gene is TRBV5-4, the J gene TRBJ1-2; 9 nucleotides line up with TRBD1. Germline lookup yields CDR1 SGHNT and CDR2 YYREEE (reference sequence). The CDR3 is 15 residues long. V lost 4 bases, J lost 1 base, and 5 bases stayed unmatched. CDR3 sequence (DNA): TGTGCCAGCAGCCCTAGGGGACAGGGTAACTATGGCTACACCTTC. Amino acids: CASSPRGQGNYGYTF.